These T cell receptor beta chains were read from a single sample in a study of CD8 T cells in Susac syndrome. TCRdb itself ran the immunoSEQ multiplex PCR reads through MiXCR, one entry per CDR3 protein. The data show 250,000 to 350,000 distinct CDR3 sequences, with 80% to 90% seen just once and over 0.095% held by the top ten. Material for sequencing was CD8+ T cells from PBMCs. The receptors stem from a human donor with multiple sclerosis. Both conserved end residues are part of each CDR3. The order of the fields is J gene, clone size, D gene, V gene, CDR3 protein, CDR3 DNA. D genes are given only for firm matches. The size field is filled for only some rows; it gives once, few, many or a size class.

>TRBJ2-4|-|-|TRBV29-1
CSVLGMRSDIQYF
TGCAGCGTACTAGGGATGCGGTCGGACATTCAGTACTTC
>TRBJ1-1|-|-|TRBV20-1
CSASDTMNTEAFF
TGCAGTGCTAGCGACACTATGAACACTGAAGCTTTCTTT
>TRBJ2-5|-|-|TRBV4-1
CASSQDLGVGETQYF
TGCGCCAGCAGCCAAGATCTTGGGGTCGGGGAGACCCAGTACTTC
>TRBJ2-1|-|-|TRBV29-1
CSVVAGLHEQFF
TGCAGCGTTGTGGCAGGGTTACATGAGCAGTTCTTC
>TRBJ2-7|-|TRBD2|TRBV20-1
CSVLAGEGPTYEQYF
TGCAGTGTATTGGCGGGAGAGGGCCCGACCTACGAGCAGTACTTC
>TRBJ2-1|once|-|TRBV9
CASSVGLASTNEQFF
TGTGCCAGCAGCGTAGGGTTAGCTTCGACAAATGAGCAGTTCTTC
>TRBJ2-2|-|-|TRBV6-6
CASNGNTGELFF
TGTGCCAGCAACGGGAACACCGGGGAGCTGTTTTTT
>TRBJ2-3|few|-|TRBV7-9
CASRSGPDGTQYF
TGTGCCAGCAGGTCGGGACCAGATGGTACGCAGTATTTT
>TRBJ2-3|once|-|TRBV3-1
CASSKGTLLANF
TGTGCCAGCAGCAAAGGGACTCTCCTAGCGAATTTT
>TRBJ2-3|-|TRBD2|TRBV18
CASSPPELAGVPDTQYF
TGTGCCAGCTCACCACCTGAACTAGCGGGAGTGCCAGATACGCAGTATTTT
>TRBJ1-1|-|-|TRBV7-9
CASSPPPREEAFF
TGTGCCAGCAGCCCACCGCCAAGGGAAGAAGCTTTCTTT
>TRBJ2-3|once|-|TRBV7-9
CASSLTQAAPTDTQYF
TGTGCCAGCAGCTTAACACAAGCCGCCCCCACAGATACGCAGTATTTT
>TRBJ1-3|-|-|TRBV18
CASSPRGAGNTIYF
TGTGCCAGCTCACCAAGAGGAGCTGGAAACACCATATATTTT
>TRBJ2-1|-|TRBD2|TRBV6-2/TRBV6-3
CASSYLLAGYTYNEQFF
TGTGCCAGCAGCTATTTGTTAGCGGGATACACCTACAATGAGCAGTTCTTC
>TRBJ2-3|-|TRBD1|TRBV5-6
CASTTGGDTQYF
TGTGCCAGCACTACAGGGGGAGATACGCAGTATTTT
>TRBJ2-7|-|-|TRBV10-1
CASSDGRPSDEQYF
TGCGCCAGCAGTGATGGCAGGCCTTCGGACGAGCAGTACTTC
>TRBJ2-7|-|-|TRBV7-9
CASSLAAAYYEQYF
TGTGCCAGCAGCTTAGCGGCGGCCTACTACGAGCAGTACTTC
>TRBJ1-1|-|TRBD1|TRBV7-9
CASSLIRGRVTEAFF
TGTGCCAGCAGCTTAATCAGGGGGCGGGTCACTGAAGCTTTCTTT